Following are 13 T cell receptor beta chains from one sample sequenced in a study of T cell responses to AZD1222 COVID-19 vaccine. Generated by immunoSEQ multiplex PCR, the TCRdb table keeps only in-frame clones and is missing some. The sample includes some 110,000 clones, less than 95% of them seen just once. This sample comprised peripheral blood, obtained 28 days after the second AZD1222 dose. Receptors originate from an adult who received the AZD1222 COVID-19 vaccine.

The V gene is TRBV5-8, the J gene TRBJ1-2, with TRBD1 matching 8 bases. CDR3 length equals 15 residues. Germline V lookup: CDR1 SGHTS, CDR2 YDEGEE. V was pared by 4 bases and J by 8 bases, with 13 bases of the junction left unmatched. In DNA form, the CDR3 reads TGTGCCAGCAGCATCCCCGGACAGGGATTTTGGGGCTACACCTTC. Residues: CASSIPGQGFWGYTF.

This chain connects TRBV2 to TRBJ2-2; D is possibly TRBD2 (6 bases). The germline CDR1 and CDR2 sequences are SNHLY and FYNNEI. V was cut by 6 bases and J by 6 bases, with 20 bases left in between. CDR3 length equals 16 residues. CDR3 in amino acids: CASRKTSLGSSGELFF. CDR3 coding DNA: TGTGCCAGCAGGAAGACTAGTTTGGGAAGTTCCGGGGAGCTGTTTTTT.

Regarding this clone: Other DNA sequences within the sample encode an identical CDR3. The V gene is TRBV27, the J gene TRBJ1-1, with no clear D. CDR3 length: 13 residues. Germline CDR1 and CDR2: MNHEY and SMNVEV (reference sequence). The V end was cut by 2 bases, the J end by 2 bases, with 6 bases between. The CDR3 region has the DNA TGTGCCAGCAGTTTAAGTCGAAACACTGAAGCTTTCTTT. Its translation: CASSLSRNTEAFF.

A single count supports this clone. The V and J genes are TRBV11-3 and TRBJ1-1; no clear D. CDR1 and CDR2 (germline): SGHNT, YENEEA. This CDR3 has 13 residues. The ends were cut back, 3 bases at V and 0 bases at J, with 5 bases in the middle. CDR3 bases: TGTGCCAGCAGCTTCCAGGTGAACACTGAAGCTTTCTTT. Translating it yields CASSFQVNTEAFF.

V gene TRBV18 combines with J gene TRBJ1-6; D is ambiguous. CDR1 and CDR2 (germline): KGHSH, LQKENI. Trimming removed 3 bases from V and 8 bases from J, with 14 bases in between. This CDR3 has 15 amino acids. CDR3 protein: CASSPWTGKDSPLHF. Written as DNA, the CDR3 is TGTGCCAGCTCACCCTGGACGGGTAAGGATTCACCCCTCCACTTT.

The chain is built from TRBV19 and TRBJ2-7; the match to TRBD2 covers 7 bases. This CDR3 comprises 13 residues. The V gene end was trimmed by 9 bases and the J gene end by 4 bases; junction bases not matched to a gene: 9. Germline loops: CDR1 LNHDA, CDR2 SQIVND (reference sequence). This chain's CDR3 is CASASTGGYEQYF. The CDR3 region has the DNA TGTGCCAGCGCTTCGACGGGAGGATACGAGCAGTACTTC.

The chain links TRBV4-3 to TRBJ1-2; TRBD1 agrees at 8 bases. With V trimmed by 1 base and J by 2 bases, 3 bases remained unmatched. Germline assignment: CDR1 LGHNA and CDR2 YSLEER. The CDR3 is 15 amino acids. DNA of the CDR3: TGCGCCAGCAGCCAAGGGACAGGGCTAAACTATGGCTACACCTTC. This sequence encodes CASSQGTGLNYGYTF.

This CDR3 is CASSEIVVGELFF. The CDR3 DNA reads TGTGCCAGCAGTGAGATAGTAGTCGGGGAGCTGTTTTTT. The chain recombines TRBV2 with TRBJ2-2; D not resolved. CDR3 length equals 13 residues. Trimming removed 3 bases at V and 7 bases at J, with 9 bases between. Germline values: CDR1 SNHLY, CDR2 FYNNEI.

This clone was observed a handful of times. The chain joins TRBV2 to TRBJ1-2; D is perhaps TRBD1 (5 bases). Germline V gene data show CDR1 as SNHLY and CDR2 as FYNNEI. The CDR3 runs 16 residues. With 9 bases removed from V and 4 bases from J, the gap between germline ends came to 24 bases. The CDR3, as DNA: TGTGCCAGTTTGACGTATAATAGGGGTTTTATCTATGGCTACACCTTC. Amino acid sequence: CASLTYNRGFIYGYTF.

The chain has TRBV28 and TRBJ1-1; D possibly corresponds to TRBD1 (5 bases). The CDR3 contains 11 residues. Germline CDR1 and CDR2: MDHEN and SYDVKM. CDR3 amino acids: CVTRENTEAFF. In DNA form, the CDR3 reads TGTGTCACCAGGGAGAACACTGAAGCTTTCTTT. Supplemented by reference TRBV28 and TRBJ1-1, the full variable domain reads DVKVTQSSRYLVKRTGEKVFLECVQDMDHENMFWYRQDPGLGLRLIYFSYDVKMKEKGDIPEGYSVSREKKERFSLILESASTNQTSMYLCVTRENTEAFFGQGTRLTVV.

The chain recombines TRBV7-3 with TRBJ2-1; 7 nucleotides line up with TRBD2. Germline CDR1 reads SGHTA; CDR2 reads FQGTGA. The J segment lost 9 bases and the V segment lost 1 base, leaving 12 bases of the junction unmatched. The CDR3 consists of 16 residues. The CDR3 nucleotides read TGTGCCAGCAGCTTAATGATGAGCGGGGAGCCCCGTGAGCAGTTCTTC. As protein: CASSLMMSGEPREQFF.

This clone was observed a few times. The chain couples TRBV3-1 (or the pseudogene TRBV3-2) to TRBJ2-3; 8 bases map to TRBD2. The CDR3 length is 15 residues. Per germline, CDR1 LGHDT and CDR2 YNNKEL (reference sequence). Trimming at V came to 2 bases and at J to 1 base, leaving 2 bases not matched to a gene. The CDR3 spells CASSQIGGGTDTQYF. The CDR3 DNA follows: TGTGCCAGCAGCCAAATCGGGGGGGGCACAGATACGCAGTATTTT.

This clone was observed a single time. The V call is TRBV7-8, the J call TRBJ1-5, with D hard to call. The germline CDR1 and CDR2 sequences are SGHVS and FQNEAQ. V lost 5 bases and J 2 bases, leaving 25 bases between the germline ends. The CDR3 is 19 residues long. CDR3 nucleotide sequence: TGTGCCAGCAGCGCGGTCCTCCGGGGAGGTTTGTGGGGCAATCAGCCCCAGCATTTT. This encodes CASSAVLRGGLWGNQPQHF.